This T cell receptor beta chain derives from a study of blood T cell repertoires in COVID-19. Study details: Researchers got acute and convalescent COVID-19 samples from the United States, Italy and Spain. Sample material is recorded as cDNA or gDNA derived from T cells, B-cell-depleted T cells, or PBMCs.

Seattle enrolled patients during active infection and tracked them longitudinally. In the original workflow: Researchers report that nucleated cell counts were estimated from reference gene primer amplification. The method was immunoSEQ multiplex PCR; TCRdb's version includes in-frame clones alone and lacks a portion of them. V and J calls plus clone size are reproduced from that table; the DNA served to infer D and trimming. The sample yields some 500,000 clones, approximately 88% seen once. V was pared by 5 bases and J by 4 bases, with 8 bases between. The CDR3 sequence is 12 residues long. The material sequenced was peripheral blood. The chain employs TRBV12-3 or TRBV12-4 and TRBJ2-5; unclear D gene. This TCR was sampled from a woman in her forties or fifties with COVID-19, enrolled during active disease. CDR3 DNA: TGTGCCAGCAGTCCCAGAGGAGAGACCCAGTACTTC. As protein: CASSPRGETQYF.